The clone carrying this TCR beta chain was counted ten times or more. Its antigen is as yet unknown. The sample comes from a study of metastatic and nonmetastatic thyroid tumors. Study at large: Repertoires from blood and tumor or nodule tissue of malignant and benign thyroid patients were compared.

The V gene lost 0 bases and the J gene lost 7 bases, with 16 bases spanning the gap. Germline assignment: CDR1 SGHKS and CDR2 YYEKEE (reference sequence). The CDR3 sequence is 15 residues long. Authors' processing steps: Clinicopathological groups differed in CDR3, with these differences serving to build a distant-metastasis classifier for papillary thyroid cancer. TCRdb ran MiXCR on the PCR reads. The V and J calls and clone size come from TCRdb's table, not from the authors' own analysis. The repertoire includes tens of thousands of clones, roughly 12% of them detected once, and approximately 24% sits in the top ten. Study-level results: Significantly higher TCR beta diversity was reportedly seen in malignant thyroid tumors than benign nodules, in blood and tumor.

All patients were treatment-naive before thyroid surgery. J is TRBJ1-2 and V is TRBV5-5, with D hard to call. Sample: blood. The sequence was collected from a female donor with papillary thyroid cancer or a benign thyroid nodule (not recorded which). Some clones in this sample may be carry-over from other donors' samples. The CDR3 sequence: CASSLAPSSAAGYTF. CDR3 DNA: TGTGCCAGCAGCTTGGCCCCTTCTTCAGCTGCTGGCTACACCTTC.